Described below is a single TCR beta chain sequence and its context. Other DNA sequences in the sample encode the same CDR3. This record belongs to a study of cytomegalovirus exposure and HLA in healthy donors. With V trimmed by 5 bases and J by 7 bases, 4 bases remained unmatched. The V gene's germline CDR1 is GTSNPN and CDR2 SVGIG (reference sequence). The CDR3 is 14 amino acids. PCR employed 60 Vbeta and 13 Jbeta primers. Some clones are missing from TCRdb's copy, which holds only in-frame ones; the method was immunoSEQ multiplex PCR. The sample lists 100,000 to 150,000 clones; roughly four fifths were seen once.

The sequenced material came from PBMCs. The sequence derives from a woman aged 50 to 65 in good health and CMV-seronegative. The rearrangement links TRBV30 to TRBJ2-1; 14 nucleotides line up with TRBD2. CDR3 loop: CAWRLAGGWNEQFF. The CDR3 DNA sequence: TGTGCCTGGCGACTAGCGGGAGGGTGGAATGAGCAGTTCTTC.